What follows describes a single T cell receptor beta chain. V was clipped by 5 bases and J by 0 bases, with 11 bases between them. Germline V gene data show CDR1 as SGHTA and CDR2 as FQGTGA. The CDR3 has 16 residues. The sample belongs to a study of cytomegalovirus exposure and HLA in healthy donors. PCR used 60 Vbeta primers and 13 Jbeta primers. The protocol was immunoSEQ multiplex PCR, while the TCRdb copy is restricted to in-frame clones and leaves out a portion. The sample holds around 200,000 clones, 83% seen once. The sequencing input was PBMCs. The rearrangement links TRBV7-3 to TRBJ2-6; possibly TRBD1 for D (5 bases). The sequence was obtained from a man in his fifties in good health and CMV-seronegative. The CDR3 DNA sequence: TGTGCCAGCAGCCACGGACACAACTCTGGGGCCAACGTCCTGACTTTC. It yields the protein CASSHGHNSGANVLTF.